These 5 T cell receptor beta chains came from one sample sequenced in a study of T cells in Graves' hyperthyroidism and ophthalmopathy. RNA transcripts provided the source from which TCR beta CDR3 regions were amplified. The study used the HTBI primer set for a first-round RT-PCR of the TCR CDR3. MiXCR, run by TCRdb on the multiplex PCR reads, gives a single entry per CDR3 protein. The data contain about 580,000 distinct CDR3 sequences, more than 11% of them singletons. The specimen sequenced was blood. The receptors come from a woman aged 25 to 39 with Graves' hyperthyroidism that later progressed to Graves' ophthalmopathy.

This clonotype was counted ten times or more. This rearrangement joins TRBV20-1 to TRBJ1-4; unclear D gene. V gave up 2 bases and J gave up 4 bases, with 14 bases separating them. The CDR3 spans 15 residues. Germline values: CDR1 DFQATT, CDR2 SNEGSKA (reference sequence). The CDR3 reads CSARMEQIVNEKLFF. The CDR3 DNA reads TGCAGTGCTAGAATGGAACAGATCGTTAATGAAAAACTGTTTTTT.

This clonotype was detected a few times. J is TRBJ2-7 and V is TRBV24-1; D gene unclear. The V end was cut by 6 bases, the J end by 0 bases, with 8 bases between. This CDR3 spans 13 amino acids. The germline gives CDR1 KGHDR, CDR2 SFDVKD. CDR3 amino acids: CATSPRVSYEQYF. In DNA form, the CDR3 reads TGTGCCACCAGTCCCCGGGTCTCCTACGAGCAGTACTTC.

This clonotype has ten or more counts. V and J are TRBV2 and TRBJ1-1, with D tentatively TRBD1 (5 bases). From germline, CDR1 is SNHLY and CDR2 FYNNEI. CDR3 length equals 13 residues. V shed 5 bases and J shed 0 bases, with 7 bases lying between them. The CDR3 DNA is TGTGCCAGCAGTTCCAGGGTGAACACTGAAGCTTTCTTT. The encoded protein is CASSSRVNTEAFF.

This clonotype was observed many times. The V and J genes are TRBV7-8 and TRBJ1-3; D ambiguous. This CDR3 comprises 15 residues. CDR1 is SGHVS and CDR2 is FQNEAQ in the germline V gene. The V gene lost 1 base and the J gene lost 2 bases, with 9 bases spanning the gap. CDR3 coding DNA: TGTGCCAGCAGCTTAGTTGGTGCGGCTGGAAACACCATATATTTT. It translates to CASSLVGAAGNTIYF.

This clonotype was picked up many times. J is TRBJ1-6 and V is TRBV2, with 7 bases aligning to TRBD1. Trimming at V came to 10 bases and at J to 8 bases, leaving 11 bases not matched to a gene. CDR1 is SNHLY and CDR2 is FYNNEI in the germline V gene. This CDR3 comprises 14 residues. The CDR3 reads CAITTGLEYSPLHF. The DNA for the CDR3 is TGTGCCATCACGACAGGGCTAGAATATTCACCCCTCCACTTT. Full variable domain (outside the CDR3, taken from reference TRBV2 and TRBJ1-6): EPEVTQTPSHQVTQMGQEVILRCVPISNHLYFYWYRQILGQKVEFLVSFYNNEISEKSEIFDDQFSVERPDGSNFTLKIRSTKLEDSAMYFCAITTGLEYSPLHFGNGTRLTVT.